One sample yielded the 25 T cell receptor beta chains listed below, sequenced in a study of OX40 agonist ivuxolimab in advanced cancers. The repertoire was sequenced with immunoSEQ multiplex PCR; TCRdb's copy has only in-frame clones and lacks some. Of about 27,000 clones listed, around nine tenths are singletons. Material: CD4+ or CD8+ T cells sorted from blood, obtained in a trial of the OX40 agonist ivuxolimab. Receptors originate from an adult with an advanced solid tumor such as melanoma, head and neck, liver or kidney cancer.

The DNA of the CDR3 is TGTGCCAGCAGTTACGGAGGAGGGCTGAGCACTGAAGCTTTCTTT. This encodes CASSYGGGLSTEAFF. The chain combines TRBV6-5 with TRBJ1-1; D call uncertain. The CDR3 has 15 amino acids. Trimming took 2 bases from V and 4 from J, leaving 14 bases between them. From germline, CDR1 is MNHEY and CDR2 SVGAGI.

The chain combines TRBV6-6 with TRBJ2-2; D may be TRBD1 (6 bases). CDR1 and CDR2 (germline): MNHNY, SVGAGI (reference sequence). The CDR3 spans 16 residues. V lost 3 bases to trimming and J lost 3 bases, with 14 bases between them. CDR3: CASSYSTGKYTGELFF. CDR3 DNA: TGTGCCAGCAGTTATTCGACAGGAAAATACACCGGGGAGCTGTTTTTT.

For the CDR3, the DNA is TGTGCCAGCAGGGACAGGGGGAGCTACGAGCAGTACTTC. This gives the protein CASRDRGSYEQYF. This chain connects TRBV5-4 to TRBJ2-7; 10 bases fit TRBD1. V lost 5 bases and J lost 3; bases outside the gene matches: 2. Germline-derived CDR1 and CDR2 are SGHNT and YYREEE (reference sequence). This CDR3 is 13 amino acids long.

The J gene is TRBJ2-7, the V gene TRBV19; perhaps TRBD1 as D (6 bases). Deletions cut 5 bases from V and 2 bases from J, with 7 bases between. Germline lookup yields CDR1 LNHDA and CDR2 SQIVND (reference sequence). This CDR3 has 12 amino acids. The DNA for the CDR3 is TGTGCCAGTAGTCAGGGGACCTACGAGCAGTACTTC. Translating gives CASSQGTYEQYF. Supplemented by reference TRBV19 and TRBJ2-7, the full variable domain reads DGGITQSPKYLFRKEGQNVTLSCEQNLNHDAMYWYRQDPGQGLRLIYYSQIVNDFQKGDIAEGYSVSREKKESFPLTVTSAQKNPTAFYLCASSQGTYEQYFGPGTRLTVT.

This clone appeared a single time. This chain joins TRBV16 and TRBJ2-7, with D perhaps TRBD1 (5 bases). The length of the CDR3 is 14 residues. CDR1 is KGHSY, CDR2 FQNENV, per germline. V lost 5 bases and J lost 0, with 11 bases in between. The chain's CDR3 is CASSSYTGSYEQYF. CDR3 nucleotides: TGTGCCAGCAGCTCCTACACAGGCTCCTACGAGCAGTACTTC.

This rearrangement joins TRBV9 to TRBJ2-3; 8 nucleotides agree with TRBD2. The CDR3 sequence is 17 residues long. The ends lost 0 bases at V and 5 bases at J; junction bases unmatched: 11. Germline CDR1 SGDLS, CDR2 YYNGEE. The CDR3: CASSVARAGGAGDTQYF. CDR3 in DNA: TGTGCCAGCAGCGTAGCTAGGGCGGGGGGAGCGGGAGATACGCAGTATTTT.

This sequence joins TRBV4-1 and TRBJ1-6; D uncertain. This CDR3 is 13 amino acids long. The germline CDR1 and CDR2 sequences are MGHRA and YSYEKL. V was shortened by 0 bases and J by 14 bases, with 11 bases between the two germline ends. CDR3 sequence reads: CASSQDIQATLHF. CDR3 coding DNA: TGCGCCAGCAGCCAAGATATCCAGGCGACCCTCCACTTT.

This chain connects TRBV28 to TRBJ2-7, with D tentatively TRBD1 (5 bases). The germline CDR1 and CDR2 sequences are MDHEN and SYDVKM. The CDR3 has 13 residues. V was clipped by 6 bases and J by 4 bases, with 13 bases between them. CDR3 amino acids: CASSQGAGYEQYF. Written as DNA, the CDR3 is TGTGCCAGCAGCCAGGGCGCCGGGTACGAGCAGTACTTC.

The chain couples TRBV14 to TRBJ1-2; D remains unclear. CDR3 length: 14 residues. Trimming stripped 0 bases from V and 8 bases from J, with 13 bases between. Germline CDR1 and CDR2: SGHDN and FVKESK. The CDR3 reads CASSQDTWGGGYTF. DNA of the CDR3: TGTGCCAGCAGCCAAGATACGTGGGGTGGAGGCTACACCTTC.

The V gene is TRBV5-1, the J gene TRBJ2-5; tentatively, D is TRBD1 or TRBD2 (6 bases each). CDR3 length: 18 residues. Germline V CDR1 and CDR2: SGHRS, YFSETQ. Trimming cost V 0 bases and J 5 bases, with 23 bases left between them. The CDR3 loop is CASSLGLGGLLLSETQYF. In DNA, the CDR3 is TGCGCCAGCAGCTTGGGATTAGGGGGGCTTCTCCTTTCTGAGACCCAGTACTTC.

The CDR3 loop reads CASSYRDPGNTIYF. In nucleotides, the CDR3 is TGTGCCAGCAGTTACAGGGATCCTGGAAACACCATATATTTT. The chain combines TRBV6-5 with TRBJ1-3; unclear D gene. V gave up 2 bases and J gave up 2 bases, with 7 bases separating them. Germline CDR1 and CDR2: MNHEY and SVGAGI. The CDR3 has 14 amino acids.

This sequence joins TRBV19 and TRBJ1-1; unclear D gene. Trimming took 3 bases from V and 0 from J, leaving 5 bases between them. The CDR3 length is 13 residues. Germline CDR1 and CDR2: LNHDA and SQIVND (reference sequence). The CDR3 region is CASSIDLNTEAFF. The CDR3 DNA reads as TGTGCCAGTAGTATCGACTTGAACACTGAAGCTTTCTTT.

The chain uses TRBV6-4 and TRBJ2-1; 7 nucleotides align to TRBD1. Germline V gene sequence: CDR1 MRHNA, CDR2 SNTAGT. V lost 6 bases, J lost 7 bases, and 12 bases stayed unmatched. The length of the CDR3 is 15 residues. For the CDR3, the DNA is TGTGCCAGCAGGGAAAACAGGGGATTAGGGAATGAGCAGTTCTTC. The encoded protein is CASRENRGLGNEQFF.

About this clone itself: Other DNA sequences in the sample encode the same CDR3. This rearrangement joins TRBV27 to TRBJ2-1, with TRBD2 matching over 11 bases. CDR3 length: 16 amino acids. Trimming at V came to 4 bases and at J to 3 bases, leaving 5 bases not matched to a gene. Germline V CDR1 and CDR2: MNHEY, SMNVEV (reference sequence). CDR3 nucleotides: TGTGCCAGCAGTTCCGGGACTAGCGGATACTACAATGAGCAGTTCTTC. This sequence encodes CASSSGTSGYYNEQFF.

Relative to its sample, this clone is large. This chain links TRBV9 with TRBJ1-2; D perhaps matches TRBD1 (5 bases). Germline assignment: CDR1 SGDLS and CDR2 YYNGEE. The CDR3 totals 14 residues. Between the trimmed V and J ends, which lost 4 bases and 10 bases, there was a span of 20 bases. The CDR3 DNA is TGTGCCAGCAGCTCGGGGGACGCCCGCTCGAACTACACCTTC. Translation: CASSSGDARSNYTF.

V is TRBV9 and J is TRBJ1-2, with unresolved D. CDR1 and CDR2 (germline): SGDLS, YYNGEE. With 0 bases removed from V and 3 bases from J, the gap between germline ends came to 12 bases. The CDR3 extends over 15 amino acids. The CDR3 sequence is CASSVGVSRDYGYTF. The DNA for the CDR3 is TGTGCCAGCAGCGTAGGGGTCTCGAGAGACTATGGCTACACCTTC.

This clone ranks as medium-sized. The chain joins TRBV7-8 to TRBJ2-7, with 7 nucleotides matching TRBD1. The V and J ends lost 7 bases and 1 base, in that order; junction bases with no gene match: 10. Per germline, CDR1 SGHVS and CDR2 FQNEAQ. The CDR3 sequence is 15 residues long. CDR3 nucleotides: TGTGCCAGCAAACAGGGCTGGGACAGATCCTACGAGCAGTACTTC. Translation: CASKQGWDRSYEQYF. Full variable domain (rest looked up from reference TRBV7-8 and TRBJ2-7): GAGVSQSPRYKVAKRGQDVALRCDPISGHVSLFWYQQALGQGPEFLTYFQNEAQLDKSGLPSDRFFAERPEGSVSTLKIQRTQQEDSAVYLCASKQGWDRSYEQYFGPGTRLTVT.

This sequence joins TRBV6-5 and TRBJ1-4; the D is unclear. This CDR3 region has 14 residues. CDR1 and CDR2 from the germline V gene are MNHEY and SVGAGI. Trimming stripped 0 bases from V and 4 bases from J, with 6 bases between. The CDR3: CASSYSARNEKLFF. CDR3 sequence (DNA): TGTGCCAGCAGTTACTCTGCCCGTAATGAAAAACTGTTTTTT.

This chain uses TRBV7-9 with TRBJ2-5; possibly TRBD2 for D (5 bases). Germline CDR1 SEHNR, CDR2 FQNEAQ (reference sequence). V lost 4 bases to trimming and J lost 7 bases, with 10 bases between them. CDR3 length: 12 amino acids. CDR3 residues: CASSYPSGTQYF. In DNA, the CDR3 is TGTGCCAGCAGCTACCCGAGCGGGACCCAGTACTTC.

The chain employs TRBV15 and TRBJ1-1; D is unclear. Between the trimmed V and J ends, which lost 0 bases and 7 bases, there was a span of 6 bases. The CDR3 has 12 residues. From germline, CDR1 is LNHNV and CDR2 YYDKDF (reference sequence). The CDR3 reads CATSRDSLEAFF. In DNA form, the CDR3 reads TGTGCCACCAGCAGAGATTCGCTTGAAGCTTTCTTT.

The V and J genes are TRBV4-1 and TRBJ2-7; 9 bases line up with TRBD1. Germline CDR1 MGHRA, CDR2 YSYEKL. Losses at the gene ends were 4 bases for V and 3 bases for J; bases not matched to a gene: 4. The CDR3 runs 14 residues. In DNA, the CDR3 is TGCGCCAGCAGCCTCTCGACAGGGGGCTACGAGCAGTACTTC. Amino acids: CASSLSTGGYEQYF.

The chain uses TRBV9 and TRBJ2-5, with 12 bases matching TRBD2. Losses at the gene ends were 2 bases for V and 4 bases for J; bases not matched to a gene: 9. The CDR3 extends over 17 amino acids. Germline V gene sequence: CDR1 SGDLS, CDR2 YYNGEE. CDR3 loop: CASSVFASGGAAETQYF. The CDR3 bases are TGTGCCAGCAGCGTCTTCGCTAGCGGGGGGGCCGCAGAGACCCAGTACTTC.

V is TRBV5-6 and J is TRBJ2-7; D uncertain. Deletions cut 4 bases from V and 6 bases from J, with 14 bases between. Germline V gene data show CDR1 as SGHDT and CDR2 as YYEEEE. This CDR3 spans 13 amino acids. CDR3: CASSQGGGFEQYF. For the CDR3, the DNA is TGTGCCAGCAGCCAAGGCGGTGGTTTCGAGCAGTACTTC.

The V call is TRBV19, the J call TRBJ2-2; weak D call: TRBD2 (7 bases). Germline V gene data show CDR1 as LNHDA and CDR2 as SQIVND (reference sequence). The CDR3 consists of 15 residues. V was trimmed by 5 bases and J by 5 bases, leaving 15 bases between them. This chain's CDR3 is CASSVGGRGTGELFF. CDR3 nucleotides: TGTGCCAGTAGTGTCGGGGGGCGGGGAACCGGGGAGCTGTTTTTT.

The CDR3 sequence is CASSSGLAGFYNEQFF. The CDR3 nucleotides are TGTGCCAGCAGTTCGGGACTAGCGGGATTTTACAATGAGCAGTTCTTC. The chain has TRBV6-6 and TRBJ2-1, with 13 bases lining up with TRBD2. The germline gives CDR1 MNHNY, CDR2 SVGAGI (reference sequence). The CDR3 extends over 16 amino acids. V shed 4 bases, J shed 4 bases, and the junction held 4 bases outside the gene matches.